The sequence of this TCR beta chain was determined in a study of T cell changes during pregnancy in multiple sclerosis. Profiled with immunoSEQ multiplex PCR; TCRdb holds only in-frame clones, not every one. The data hold more than 80,000 clones, with about 89% observed a single time. The V gene lost 2 bases and the J gene lost 0 bases, with 14 bases spanning the gap. Germline V CDR1 and CDR2: GTSNPN, SVGIG (reference sequence). The length of the CDR3 is 16 residues. The chain has TRBV30 and TRBJ2-1; possibly TRBD2 for D (7 bases). This specimen was peripheral blood, taken before pregnancy. The receptor was derived from a female donor with multiple sclerosis, enrolled in a pregnancy study. The CDR3 sequence is CAWSLGGASSYNEQFF. Written as DNA, the CDR3 is TGTGCCTGGAGTCTGGGGGGGGCGAGCTCCTACAATGAGCAGTTCTTC.